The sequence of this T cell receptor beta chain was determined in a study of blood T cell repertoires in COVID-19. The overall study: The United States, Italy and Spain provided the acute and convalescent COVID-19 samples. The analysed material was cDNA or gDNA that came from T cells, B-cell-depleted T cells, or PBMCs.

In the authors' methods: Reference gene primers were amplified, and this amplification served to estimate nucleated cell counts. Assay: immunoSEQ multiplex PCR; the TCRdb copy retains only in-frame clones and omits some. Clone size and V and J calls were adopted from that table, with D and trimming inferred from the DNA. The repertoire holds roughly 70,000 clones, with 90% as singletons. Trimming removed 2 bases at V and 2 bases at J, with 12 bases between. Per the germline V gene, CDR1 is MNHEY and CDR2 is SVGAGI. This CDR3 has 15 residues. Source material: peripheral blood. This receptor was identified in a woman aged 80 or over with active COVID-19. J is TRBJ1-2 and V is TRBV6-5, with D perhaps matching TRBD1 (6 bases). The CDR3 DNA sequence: TGTGCCAGCAGTTACAGCAGGGGCCGGAACTATGGCTACACCTTC. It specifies CASSYSRGRNYGYTF.